This T cell receptor (beta chain) appears in the sequencing data of a study of cytomegalovirus exposure and HLA in healthy donors. In germline, CDR1 is LNHDA, CDR2 SQIVND (reference sequence). This CDR3 contains 14 residues. V lost 1 base and J 8 bases, leaving 14 bases between the germline ends. The primer mix had 60 Vbeta and 13 Jbeta primers. This table comes from immunoSEQ multiplex PCR, and its TCRdb copy is limited to in-frame clones, with some not included. The sample shows 120,000 or so clones, about 68% of them seen only once. Study results and caveats: Within a later analysis, the majority of CMV-associated TCR beta chains appeared HLA-restricted. Earlier analysis found most TCR beta V segments productive about 87% or about 30% of the time.

Concerning this clone itself: Its antigen is not identified.

V gene TRBV19 combines with J gene TRBJ1-2; D unclear. Sequences were obtained from PBMCs. The sequence was collected from a woman in her forties or fifties in good health and CMV-seropositive. CDR3 bases: TGTGCCAGTAGTATAGCCGCGGGGAACGGAGGCTACACCTTC. This encodes CASSIAAGNGGYTF.